This T cell receptor beta chain was documented in a study of cytomegalovirus exposure and HLA in healthy donors. General study points: Relative to the roughly 700-donor mean, N-insertions were reportedly fewer in an Asian-associated ancestry cluster in a later analysis. Under in vitro conditions, a few CMV-associated chains were confirmed as specific for CMV antigens.

The germline V and J ends were trimmed by 7 bases and 7 bases, with 17 bases remaining between them. Germline V gives CDR1 MNHNY, CDR2 SVGAGI (reference sequence). The CDR3 is 15 amino acids. Use of 60 Vbeta and 13 Jbeta primers characterized the PCR. Clones were sequenced by immunoSEQ multiplex PCR, and TCRdb holds only the in-frame ones, with some missing. The repertoire holds about 140,000 clones, roughly three quarters seen once, with more than 0.95% in the top ten. This clone was detected a few times. Its target is unknown. The chain combines TRBV6-6 with TRBJ1-6, with D tentatively TRBD1 (5 bases). This receptor was identified in a young man in good health and CMV-seronegative. Sequencing was carried out using PBMCs. CDR3 protein: CASTDNGTPNSPLHF. The DNA for the CDR3 is TGTGCCAGCACCGATAATGGGACTCCCAATTCACCCCTCCACTTT.